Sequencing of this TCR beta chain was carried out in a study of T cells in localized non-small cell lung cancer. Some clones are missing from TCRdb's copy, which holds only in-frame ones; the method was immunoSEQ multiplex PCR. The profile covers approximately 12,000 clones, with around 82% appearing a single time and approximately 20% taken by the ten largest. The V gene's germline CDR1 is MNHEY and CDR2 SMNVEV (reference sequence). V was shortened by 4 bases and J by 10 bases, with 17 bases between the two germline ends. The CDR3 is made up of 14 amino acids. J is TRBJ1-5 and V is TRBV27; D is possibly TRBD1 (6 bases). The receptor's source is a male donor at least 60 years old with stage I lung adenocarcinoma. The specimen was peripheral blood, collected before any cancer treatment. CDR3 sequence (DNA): TGTGCCAGCAGTTCCTCCAACAGGGAATCACCCCAGCATTTT. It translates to CASSSSNRESPQHF.